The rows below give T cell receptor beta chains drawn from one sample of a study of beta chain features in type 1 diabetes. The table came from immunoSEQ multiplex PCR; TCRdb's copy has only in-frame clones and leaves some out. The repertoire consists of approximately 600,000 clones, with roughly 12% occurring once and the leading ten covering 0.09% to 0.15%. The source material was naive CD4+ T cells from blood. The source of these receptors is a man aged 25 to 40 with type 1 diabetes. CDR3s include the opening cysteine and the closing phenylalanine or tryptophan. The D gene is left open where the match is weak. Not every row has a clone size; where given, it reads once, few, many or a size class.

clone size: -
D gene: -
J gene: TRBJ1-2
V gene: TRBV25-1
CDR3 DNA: TGTGCCAGCAGACCGAACTCGCGGGATGGCTACACCTTC
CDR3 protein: CASRPNSRDGYTF

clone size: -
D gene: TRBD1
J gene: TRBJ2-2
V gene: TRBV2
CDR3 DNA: TGTGCCAGCAGTGTCCGACAGGGTAATTTTAACACCGGGGAGCTGTTTTTT
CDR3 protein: CASSVRQGNFNTGELFF

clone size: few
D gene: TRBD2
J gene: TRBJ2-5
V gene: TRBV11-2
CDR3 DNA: TGTGCCAGCAGCTTAGAATTAAGACTAGCGAGTCAAGAGACCCAGTACTTC
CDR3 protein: CASSLELRLASQETQYF

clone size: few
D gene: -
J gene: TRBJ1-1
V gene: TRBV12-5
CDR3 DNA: TGTGCTAGTGGTTTGATCCCGACAGGAAGCACTGAAGCTTTCTTT
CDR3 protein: CASGLIPTGSTEAFF

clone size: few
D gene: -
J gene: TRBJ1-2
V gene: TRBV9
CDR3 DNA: TGTGCCAGCAGCGCCGCGGACTCCCGGGACCATGGCTACACCTTC
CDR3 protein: CASSAADSRDHGYTF

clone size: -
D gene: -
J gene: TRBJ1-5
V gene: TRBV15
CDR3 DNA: TGTGCCACCAGCAGAGCTCCCAGGGGTAGCAATCAGCCCCAGCATTTT
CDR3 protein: CATSRAPRGSNQPQHF

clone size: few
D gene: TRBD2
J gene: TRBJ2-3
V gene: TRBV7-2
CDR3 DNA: TGTGCCAGCAGCTGGGGACTAGCGGGAGATACGCAGTATTTT
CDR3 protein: CASSWGLAGDTQYF

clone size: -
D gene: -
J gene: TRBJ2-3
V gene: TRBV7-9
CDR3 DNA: TGTGCCAGCAGCCAAGATGGTCAGGGACGATTTGGCACAGATACGCAGTATTTT
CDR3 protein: CASSQDGQGRFGTDTQYF

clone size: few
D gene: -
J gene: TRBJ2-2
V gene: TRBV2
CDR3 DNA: TGTGCCAGCAGTGTAAGGCTAGCCGTAACCGGGGAGCTGTTTTTT
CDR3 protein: CASSVRLAVTGELFF

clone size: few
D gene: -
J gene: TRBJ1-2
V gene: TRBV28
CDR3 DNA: TGTGCCAGCAGTGGCACCACCCAAAGGGGGGCTACGGTCAACTATGGCTACACCTTC
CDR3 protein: CASSGTTQRGATVNYGYTF

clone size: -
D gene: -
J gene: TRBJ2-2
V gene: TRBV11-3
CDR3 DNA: TGTGCCAGCAGATTAGTCCCACCCGGGAGCGGGGAGCTGTTTTTT
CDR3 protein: CASRLVPPGSGELFF

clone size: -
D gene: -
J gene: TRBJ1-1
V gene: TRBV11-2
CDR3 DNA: TGTGCCAGCAGCTTAAGCTTCCAGGGAAACACTGAAGCTTTCTTT
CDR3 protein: CASSLSFQGNTEAFF

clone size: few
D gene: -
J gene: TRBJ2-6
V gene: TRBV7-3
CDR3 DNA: TGTGCCAGCAGCTTGATGAGCTCTGGGGCCAACGTCCTGACTTTC
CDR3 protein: CASSLMSSGANVLTF

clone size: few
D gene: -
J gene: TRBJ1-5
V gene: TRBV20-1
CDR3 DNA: TGCAGTCTTGAGCCCAATCAGCCCCAGCATTTT
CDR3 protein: CSLEPNQPQHF

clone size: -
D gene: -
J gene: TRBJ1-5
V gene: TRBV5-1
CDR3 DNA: TGCGCCAGCAGCTTGGGAGGGGCAGGCAATCAGCCCCAGCATTTT
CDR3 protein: CASSLGGAGNQPQHF

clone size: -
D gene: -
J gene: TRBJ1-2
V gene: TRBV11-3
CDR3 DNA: TGTGCCAGCAGCCCAGACAGTAGCTATGGCTACACCTTC
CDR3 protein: CASSPDSSYGYTF

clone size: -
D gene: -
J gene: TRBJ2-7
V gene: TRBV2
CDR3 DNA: TGTGCCTTCAACGGGGGCGCCTACGAGCAGTACTTC
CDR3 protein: CAFNGGAYEQYF

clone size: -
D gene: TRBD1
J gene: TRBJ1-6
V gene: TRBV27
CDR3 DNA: TGTGCCAGCAGTTTATCTCGGACAGGGGTGGGACCCCTCCACTTT
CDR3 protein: CASSLSRTGVGPLHF

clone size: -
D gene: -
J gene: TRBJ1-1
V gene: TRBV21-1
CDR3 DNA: TGTGCCAGCAGCAGACAAGCTGGTAGGGGAATGAACACTGAAGCTTTCTTT
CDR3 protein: CASSRQAGRGMNTEAFF

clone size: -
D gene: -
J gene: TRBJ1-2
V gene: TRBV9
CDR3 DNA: TGTGCCAGCAGCGTAGCTACAGGCCCTTATGGCTACACCTTC
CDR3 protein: CASSVATGPYGYTF

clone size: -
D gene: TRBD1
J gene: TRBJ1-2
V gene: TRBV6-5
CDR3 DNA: TGTGCCAGCAGTTACCTTGGGACAGGGCCCTATGGCTACACCTTC
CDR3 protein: CASSYLGTGPYGYTF

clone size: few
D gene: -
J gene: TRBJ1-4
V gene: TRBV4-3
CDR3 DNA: TGCGCCAGCAGCCAATTTCTAGGGGTTACTAATGAAAAACTGTTTTTT
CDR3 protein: CASSQFLGVTNEKLFF

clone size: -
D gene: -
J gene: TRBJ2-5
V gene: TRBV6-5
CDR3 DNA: TGTGCCAGCAGCCCCACTAGCCAGACCCAGTACTTC
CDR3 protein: CASSPTSQTQYF